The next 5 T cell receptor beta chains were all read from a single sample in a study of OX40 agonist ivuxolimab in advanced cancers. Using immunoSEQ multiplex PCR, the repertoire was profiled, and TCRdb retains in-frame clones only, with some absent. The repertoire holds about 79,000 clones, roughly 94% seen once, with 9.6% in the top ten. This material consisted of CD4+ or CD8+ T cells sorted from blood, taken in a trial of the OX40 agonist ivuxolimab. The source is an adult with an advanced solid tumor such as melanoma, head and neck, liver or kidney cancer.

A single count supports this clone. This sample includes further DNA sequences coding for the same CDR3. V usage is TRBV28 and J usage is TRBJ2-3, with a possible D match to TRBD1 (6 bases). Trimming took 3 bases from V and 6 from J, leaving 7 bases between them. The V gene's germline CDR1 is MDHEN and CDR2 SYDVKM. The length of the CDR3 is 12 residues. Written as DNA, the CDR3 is TGTGCCAGCAGTTTTAGGGGGGATACGCAGTATTTT. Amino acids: CASSFRGDTQYF.

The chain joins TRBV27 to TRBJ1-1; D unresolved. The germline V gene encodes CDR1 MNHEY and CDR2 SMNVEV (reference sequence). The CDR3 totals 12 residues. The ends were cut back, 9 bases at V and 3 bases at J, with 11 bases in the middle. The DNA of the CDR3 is TGTGCCAGTTCTGACGGATACACTGAAGCTTTCTTT. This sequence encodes CASSDGYTEAFF.

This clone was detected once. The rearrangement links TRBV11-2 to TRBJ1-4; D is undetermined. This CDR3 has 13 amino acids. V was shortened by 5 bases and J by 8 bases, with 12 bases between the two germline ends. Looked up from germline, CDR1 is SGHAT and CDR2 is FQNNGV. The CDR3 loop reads CASSDRPDEKLFF. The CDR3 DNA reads TGTGCCAGCAGCGACCGACCCGACGAAAAACTGTTTTTT.

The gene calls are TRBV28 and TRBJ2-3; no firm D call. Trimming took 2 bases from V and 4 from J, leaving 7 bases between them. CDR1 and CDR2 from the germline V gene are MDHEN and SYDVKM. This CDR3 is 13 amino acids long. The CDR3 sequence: CASSLSTADTQYF. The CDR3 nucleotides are TGTGCCAGCAGTTTAAGCACGGCAGATACGCAGTATTTT.

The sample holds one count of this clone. CDR3 bases: TGTGCCTGGAGTGTGATAGCGGGGGGCTACAATGAGCAGTTCTTC. Translation: CAWSVIAGGYNEQFF. The rearrangement uses TRBV30 and TRBJ2-1, with 10 positions matching TRBD2. The V gene end was trimmed by 0 bases and the J gene end by 3 bases; junction bases not matched to a gene: 2. This CDR3 is built from 15 residues. In germline, CDR1 is GTSNPN, CDR2 SVGIG (reference sequence).